The present T cell receptor (beta chain) was sequenced within a study of STAT3 mutations in large granular lymphocyte leukemia. The wider study: Around two fifths of treated T-LGLL patients showed hematologic response to immunosuppression. Findings and limits, study-wide: TCR clonotype switching after therapy occurred in about 30% of the 18 patients. Every T-LGLL patient had at least one immunodominant TCRbeta clonotype. In several patients, dominant TCR clone burden exceeded STAT3 mutant burden, suggesting STAT3 mutation arose secondarily.

Only in-frame clones appear in the TCRdb table, and some are missing; sequencing was by immunoSEQ multiplex PCR. The table includes about 42,000 clones, about 81% detected once. Regarding this clone: The antigen remains unidentified.

Sequenced sample: PBMCs. The sequence came from a human donor with T large granular lymphocyte leukemia. Some clones in this sample may be carry-over from other donors' samples.

For the CDR3, the DNA is TGTGCCAGCAGCTTAGCGCTTGGGAATGGCTACACCTTC. Its translation: CASSLALGNGYTF. The chain combines TRBV7-8 with TRBJ1-2; D unresolved. The CDR3 is made up of 13 amino acids. Germline-derived CDR1 and CDR2 are SGHVS and FQNEAQ. Trimming stripped 0 bases from V and 6 bases from J, with 8 bases between.